This is a list of T cell receptor beta chains from one sample in a study of cytomegalovirus exposure and HLA in healthy donors. The assay was immunoSEQ multiplex PCR, and TCRdb's table has in-frame clones only and misses some. The sample yields 100,000 to 120,000 clones, about four fifths seen once. The sequenced sample consisted of PBMCs. The source is a man in his thirties or forties in good health and CMV-seronegative. The conserved cysteine and the conserved F or W are not part of the CDR3 here. Fields, in order: V gene, J gene, D gene, CDR3 protein. A D gene is named only where the DNA matches it firmly.

>TRBV5-1|TRBJ2-5|-
ASSLGDNQETQY
>TRBV5-4|TRBJ1-4|-
ASSLAGQGTNEKLF
>TRBV7-8|TRBJ1-4|-
ASSLVGAGGEKLF
>TRBV19|TRBJ1-1|-
ASSINTVTEAF
>TRBV4-1|TRBJ1-6|-
ASSQRQPVANGALH
>TRBV6-1|TRBJ2-3|TRBD2
ASRGWGLATDTQY
>TRBV20-1|TRBJ2-1|-
SRDSNNEQF
>TRBV7-9|TRBJ2-1|TRBD1
ASSSGQGGLFEQF
>TRBV10-3|TRBJ1-3|-
AISESAADTIY
>TRBV30|TRBJ2-1|TRBD2
AWKSGVLNEQF
>TRBV27|TRBJ1-5|TRBD1
ASSLLQGAQPQH
>TRBV30|TRBJ1-5|-
AWNQRGGNNQPQH
>TRBV4-3|-|-
ASSQGSRYEQY
>TRBV29-1|TRBJ2-7|-
SAMLVQGAQY
>TRBV7-9|TRBJ1-4|-
ASSFLGATNEKLF
>TRBV9|TRBJ2-1|TRBD1
ASSEAPGQGGEQF
>TRBV29-1|TRBJ2-7|-
SVEGGRYEQY
>TRBV6-6|TRBJ2-3|TRBD2
ASSYAGGPTDTQY
>TRBV5-6|TRBJ2-1|-
ASSLVGRRDEQF
>TRBV7-2|TRBJ2-7|-
ASSLGQGFYEQY
>TRBV11-2|TRBJ1-1|-
ASSFMGATEAF
>TRBV2|TRBJ1-1|-
ASRVMNTEAF
>TRBV6-1|TRBJ2-1|-
ASKTGSYNEQF
>TRBV9|TRBJ2-6|-
ASRNHQGYGANVLT
>TRBV7-9|TRBJ1-1|TRBD1
ASSPPGQGTEAF
>TRBV6-1|TRBJ2-5|TRBD1
LTGDRKETQY
>TRBV5-1|TRBJ1-3|-
ASSLDGGAGNTIY
>TRBV5-1|TRBJ2-7|TRBD2
ASSPSTSGGMYEQY
>TRBV18|TRBJ2-5|-
ASSPPTGVRGETQY
>TRBV25-1|TRBJ1-2|-
ASSEESRAYGYT
>TRBV7-7|TRBJ2-2|TRBD1
ASSPGTGNSGELF
>TRBV10-2|-|-
ASSVFGGDEQY
>TRBV7-2|TRBJ1-1|-
ASSPYEMDSRNTEAF
>TRBV28|TRBJ2-7|TRBD2
ASSIAGVPYEQY
>TRBV2|TRBJ2-5|-
ASSEGSEETQY
>TRBV6-5|TRBJ1-5|TRBD1
ASSLTGDRGQPQH